The source of this T cell receptor beta chain is a study of cytomegalovirus exposure and HLA in healthy donors. The CDR3 covers 13 residues. CDR1 is SGHDN, CDR2 FVKESK, per germline. V was shortened by 4 bases and J by 5 bases, with 11 bases between the two germline ends. Primers for the PCR totalled 60 Vbeta and 13 Jbeta. Sequencing was performed with immunoSEQ multiplex PCR; in TCRdb, only in-frame clones are kept and a portion is missing. The sample holds 95,000 to 110,000 clones, 74% seen once. The chain links TRBV14 to TRBJ1-1, with unresolved D. The TCR was taken from a woman in her forties in good health and CMV-seropositive. The specimen was PBMCs. CDR3 region: CASSRGLVTEAFF. The DNA for the CDR3 is TGTGCCAGCAGCCGCGGGTTGGTTACTGAAGCTTTCTTT.